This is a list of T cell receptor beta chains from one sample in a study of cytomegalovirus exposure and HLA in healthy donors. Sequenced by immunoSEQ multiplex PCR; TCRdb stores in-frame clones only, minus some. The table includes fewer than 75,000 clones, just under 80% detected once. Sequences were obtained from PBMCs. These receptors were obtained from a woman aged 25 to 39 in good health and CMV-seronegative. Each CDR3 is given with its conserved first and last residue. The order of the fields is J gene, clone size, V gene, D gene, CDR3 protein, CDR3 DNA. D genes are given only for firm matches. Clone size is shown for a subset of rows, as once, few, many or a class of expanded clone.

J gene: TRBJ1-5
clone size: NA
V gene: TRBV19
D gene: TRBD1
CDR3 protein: CASSIGQGAAQPQHF
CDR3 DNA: TGTGCCAGTAGTATAGGACAGGGGGCGGCTCAGCCCCAGCATTTT

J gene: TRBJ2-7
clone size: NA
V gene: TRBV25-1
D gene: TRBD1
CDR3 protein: CASSDPGKQGAYEQYF
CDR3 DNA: TGTGCCAGCAGTGACCCAGGGAAACAGGGGGCCTACGAGCAGTACTTC

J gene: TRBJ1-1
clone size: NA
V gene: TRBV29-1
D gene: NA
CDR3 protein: CSSGDTEAFF
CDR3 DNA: TGCAGCTCAGGGGACACTGAAGCTTTCTTT

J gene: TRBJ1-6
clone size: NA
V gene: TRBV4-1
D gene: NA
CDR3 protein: CASSQNRRGGGSPLHF
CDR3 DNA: TGCGCCAGCAGCCAAAACCGGAGGGGGGGAGGGTCACCCCTCCACTTT

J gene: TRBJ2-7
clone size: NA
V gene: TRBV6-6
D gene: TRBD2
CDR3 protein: CATSMGGSYEQYF
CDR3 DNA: TGTGCCACTTCAATGGGGGGGTCCTACGAGCAGTACTTC

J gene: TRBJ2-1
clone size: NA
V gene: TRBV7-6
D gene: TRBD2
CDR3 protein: CASSSSIPATSGGGHEQFF
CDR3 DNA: TGTGCCAGCAGCTCCTCGATCCCCGCTACTAGCGGGGGCGGGCACGAGCAGTTCTTC

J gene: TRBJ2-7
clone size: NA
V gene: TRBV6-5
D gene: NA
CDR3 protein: CASSYRRGYEQYF
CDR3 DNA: TGTGCCAGCAGTTACCGAAGGGGCTACGAGCAGTACTTC

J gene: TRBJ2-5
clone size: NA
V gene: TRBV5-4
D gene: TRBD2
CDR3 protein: CASSLSGLAGRETQYF
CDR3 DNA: TGTGCCAGCAGCCTCTCGGGACTAGCAGGCCGAGAGACCCAGTACTTC

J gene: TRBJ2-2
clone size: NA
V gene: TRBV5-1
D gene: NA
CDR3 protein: CASSLVPGGELFF
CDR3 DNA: TGCGCCAGCAGCTTGGTTCCCGGCGGGGAGCTGTTTTTT

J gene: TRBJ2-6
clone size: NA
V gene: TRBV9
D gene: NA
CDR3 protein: CASSVDSGSGANVLTF
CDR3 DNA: TGTGCCAGCAGCGTAGATTCGGGATCCGGGGCCAACGTCCTGACTTTC

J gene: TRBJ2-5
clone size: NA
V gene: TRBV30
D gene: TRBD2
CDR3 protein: CAWSTSGQETQYF
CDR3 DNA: TGTGCCTGGAGTACTAGCGGACAAGAGACCCAGTACTTC

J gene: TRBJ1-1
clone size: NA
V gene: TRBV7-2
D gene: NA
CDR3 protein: CASSLAPGVDTEAFF
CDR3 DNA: TGTGCCAGCAGCTTAGCGCCCGGGGTAGACACTGAAGCTTTCTTT

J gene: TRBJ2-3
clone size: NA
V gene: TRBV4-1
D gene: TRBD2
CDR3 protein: CASSQELRLAGDTDTQYF
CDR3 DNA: TGCGCCAGCAGCCAAGAACTGAGACTAGCGGGGGACACAGATACGCAGTATTTT

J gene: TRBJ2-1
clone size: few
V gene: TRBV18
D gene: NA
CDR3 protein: CASTRDIGDEQFF
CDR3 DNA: TGTGCCAGCACCCGGGACATCGGGGATGAGCAGTTCTTC

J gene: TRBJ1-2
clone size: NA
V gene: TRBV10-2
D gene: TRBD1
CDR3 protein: CASTEDRRYGYTF
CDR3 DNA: TGCGCCAGCACTGAGGACAGGAGGTATGGCTACACCTTC

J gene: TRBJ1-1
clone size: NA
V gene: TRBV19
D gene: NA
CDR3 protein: CASSRSRDTEAFF
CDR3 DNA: TGTGCCAGTAGCCGGTCGAGGGACACTGAAGCTTTCTTT

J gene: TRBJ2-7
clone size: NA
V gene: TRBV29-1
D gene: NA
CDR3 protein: CSVESPSSYEQYF
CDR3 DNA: TGCAGCGTTGAAAGCCCGAGCTCCTACGAGCAGTACTTC

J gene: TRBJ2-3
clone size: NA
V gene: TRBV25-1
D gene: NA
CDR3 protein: CASSGWKRASITDTQYF
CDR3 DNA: TGTGCCAGCAGTGGTTGGAAGCGGGCCTCTATTACAGATACGCAGTATTTT

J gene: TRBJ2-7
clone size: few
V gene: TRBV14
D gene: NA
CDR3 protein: CASSQVRTWSSYEQYF
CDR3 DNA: TGTGCCAGCAGCCAAGTAAGGACATGGAGCTCCTACGAGCAGTACTTC

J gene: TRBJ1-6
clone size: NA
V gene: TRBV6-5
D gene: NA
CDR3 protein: CASSPWADSPLHF
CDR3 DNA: TGTGCCAGCAGTCCCTGGGCCGATTCACCCCTCCACTTT

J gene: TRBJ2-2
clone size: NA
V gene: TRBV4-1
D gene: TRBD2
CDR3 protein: CASSQAALAGGNTGELFF
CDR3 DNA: TGCGCCAGCAGCCAAGCGGCCCTAGCGGGGGGTAACACCGGGGAGCTGTTTTTT

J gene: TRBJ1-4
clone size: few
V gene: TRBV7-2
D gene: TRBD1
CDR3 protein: CASSSDRGREKLFF
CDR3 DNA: TGTGCCAGCAGCTCGGACAGGGGGCGTGAAAAACTGTTTTTT

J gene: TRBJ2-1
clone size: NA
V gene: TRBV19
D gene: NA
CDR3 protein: CASSIRGNEQFF
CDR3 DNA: TGTGCCAGTAGTATACGCGGTAATGAGCAGTTCTTC

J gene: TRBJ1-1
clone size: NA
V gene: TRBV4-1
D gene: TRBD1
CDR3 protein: CASSQKVGQGSAEAFF
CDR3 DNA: TGCGCCAGCAGCCAAAAAGTGGGACAGGGGAGTGCTGAAGCTTTCTTT

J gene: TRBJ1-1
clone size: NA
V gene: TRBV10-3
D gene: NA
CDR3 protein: CAISESEGTMNTEAFF
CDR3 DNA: TGTGCCATCAGTGAGTCGGAGGGGACCATGAACACTGAAGCTTTCTTT

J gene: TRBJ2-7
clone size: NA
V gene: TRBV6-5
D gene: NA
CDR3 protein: CASSYGRGSYEQYF
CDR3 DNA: TGTGCCAGCAGTTACGGTAGGGGGTCCTACGAGCAGTACTTC

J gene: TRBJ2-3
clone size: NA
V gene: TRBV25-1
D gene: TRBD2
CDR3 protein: CASGRGDGMAQYF
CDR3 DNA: TGTGCCAGCGGGCGGGGGGACGGTATGGCGCAGTATTTT

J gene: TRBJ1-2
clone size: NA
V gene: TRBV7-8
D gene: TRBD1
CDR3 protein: CASSLAGTGGYGYTF
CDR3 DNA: TGTGCCAGCAGCTTAGCGGGGACAGGGGGATATGGCTACACCTTC

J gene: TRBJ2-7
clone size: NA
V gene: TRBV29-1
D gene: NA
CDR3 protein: CSATRSYSRGEQYF
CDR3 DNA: TGCAGCGCCACCCGCAGCTACTCAAGAGGGGAGCAGTACTTC

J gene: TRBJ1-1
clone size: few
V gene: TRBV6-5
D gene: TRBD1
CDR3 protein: CASSRDSRGTEAFF
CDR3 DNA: TGTGCCAGCAGCAGGGACAGTCGAGGAACTGAAGCTTTCTTT

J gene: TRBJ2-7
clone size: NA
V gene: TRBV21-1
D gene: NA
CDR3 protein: CARPLNQKGREYEQYF
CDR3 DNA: TGTGCCAGACCTTTAAACCAGAAAGGCCGGGAATACGAGCAGTACTTC

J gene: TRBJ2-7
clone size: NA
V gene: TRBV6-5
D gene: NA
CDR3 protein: CASSYSADFPYEQYF
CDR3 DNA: TGTGCCAGCAGTTACAGCGCCGATTTCCCCTACGAGCAGTACTTC

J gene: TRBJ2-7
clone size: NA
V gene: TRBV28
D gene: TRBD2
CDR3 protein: CASRSSAGTSDEQYF
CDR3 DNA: TGTGCCAGCAGATCTTCCGCCGGGACTAGTGACGAGCAGTACTTC

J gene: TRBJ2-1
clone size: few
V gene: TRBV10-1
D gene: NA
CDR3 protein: CASSAGVEVDEQFF
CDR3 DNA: TGCGCCAGCAGTGCCGGAGTCGAGGTCGATGAGCAGTTCTTC

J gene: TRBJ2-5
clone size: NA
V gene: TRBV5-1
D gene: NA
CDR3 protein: CASIGDQETQYF
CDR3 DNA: TGCGCCAGCATCGGTGACCAAGAGACCCAGTACTTC

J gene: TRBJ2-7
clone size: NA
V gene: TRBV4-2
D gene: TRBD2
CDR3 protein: CASSQQEELAGFSYEQYF
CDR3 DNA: TGTGCCAGCAGCCAGCAGGAGGAGCTAGCGGGTTTCTCCTACGAGCAGTACTTC

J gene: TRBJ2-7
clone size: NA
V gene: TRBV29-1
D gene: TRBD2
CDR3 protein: CSVDVRTSGSYEQYF
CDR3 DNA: TGCAGCGTCGACGTACGGACTAGCGGCTCCTACGAGCAGTACTTC

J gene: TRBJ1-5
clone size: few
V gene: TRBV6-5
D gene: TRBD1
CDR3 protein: CASSPTQGRRQPQHF
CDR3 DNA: TGTGCCAGCAGTCCTACACAGGGGAGACGGCAGCCCCAGCATTTT

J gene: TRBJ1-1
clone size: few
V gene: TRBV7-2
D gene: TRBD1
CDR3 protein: CASRDDRGDTEAFF
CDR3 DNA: TGTGCCAGCAGGGACGACAGGGGTGACACTGAAGCTTTCTTT

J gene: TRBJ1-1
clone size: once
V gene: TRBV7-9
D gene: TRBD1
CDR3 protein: CASSLTGITEAFF
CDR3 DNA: TGTGCCAGCAGCTTGACAGGGATCACTGAAGCTTTCTTT

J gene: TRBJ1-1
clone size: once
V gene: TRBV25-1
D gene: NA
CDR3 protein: CASRGQGTEAFF
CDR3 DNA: TGTGCCAGCAGGGGGCAGGGCACTGAAGCCTTCTTT

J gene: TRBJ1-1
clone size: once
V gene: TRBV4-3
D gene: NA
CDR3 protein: CASSQDRVSVYEAFF
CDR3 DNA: TGCGCCAGCAGCCAAGACAGGGTGAGCGTATATGAAGCTTTCTTT

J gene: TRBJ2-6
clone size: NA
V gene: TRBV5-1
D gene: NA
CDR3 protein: CATQGDGANVLTF
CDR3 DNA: TGCGCCACACAGGGTGATGGGGCCAACGTCCTGACTTTC

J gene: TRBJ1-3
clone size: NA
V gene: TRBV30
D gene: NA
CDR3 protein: CAWRRGFGNTIYF
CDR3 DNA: TGTGCCTGGAGGAGAGGGTTCGGAAACACCATATATTTT

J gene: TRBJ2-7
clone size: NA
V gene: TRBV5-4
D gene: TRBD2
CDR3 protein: CASSSPTSARTGQYF
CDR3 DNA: TGTGCCAGCAGCTCACCGACTAGCGCACGAACGGGGCAGTACTTC

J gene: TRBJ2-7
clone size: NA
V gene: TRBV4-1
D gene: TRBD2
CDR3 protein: CASSPRGAGAYEQYF
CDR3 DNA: TGCGCCAGCAGCCCCCGGGGAGCGGGGGCCTACGAGCAGTACTTC

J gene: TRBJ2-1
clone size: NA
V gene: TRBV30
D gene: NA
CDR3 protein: CAWNIQAGYNEQFF
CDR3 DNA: TGTGCCTGGAACATCCAGGCGGGCTACAATGAGCAGTTCTTC

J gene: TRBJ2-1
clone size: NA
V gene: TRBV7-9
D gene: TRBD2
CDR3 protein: CASTRAGTSYNEQFF
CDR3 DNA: TGTGCCAGCACCCGAGCGGGGACCTCCTACAATGAGCAGTTCTTC

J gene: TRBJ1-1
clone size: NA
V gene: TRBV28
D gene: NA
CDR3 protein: CASSLMYTEAFF
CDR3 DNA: TGTGCCAGCAGTTTAATGTATACTGAAGCTTTCTTT

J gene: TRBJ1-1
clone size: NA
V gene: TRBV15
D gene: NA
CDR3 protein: CATSSSGVNTEAFF
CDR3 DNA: TGTGCCACCAGCAGCTCCGGGGTGAACACTGAAGCTTTCTTT